These 27 T cell receptor beta chains originate from one sample sequenced in a study of blood T cell repertoires in COVID-19. Produced via immunoSEQ multiplex PCR; TCRdb's table is partial and in-frame only. Of some 90,000 clones listed, roughly 88% are singletons. The sample comprised peripheral blood. Source of these receptors: a human donor in a cohort sampled during active COVID-19.

The J gene is TRBJ2-5, the V gene TRBV2; 10 bases are a match to TRBD2. The CDR3 consists of 14 residues. CDR1 is SNHLY, CDR2 FYNNEI, per germline. V dropped 6 bases and J dropped 4; count of bases not matched to a gene: 5. The CDR3 loop reads CASRSGGGLETQYF. In nucleotides, the CDR3 is TGTGCCAGCAGGAGCGGGGGGGGATTAGAGACCCAGTACTTC.

This chain links TRBV12-3 or TRBV12-4 with TRBJ2-5; possibly TRBD2 for D (6 bases). The CDR3 sequence is 13 residues long. The V gene lost 7 bases and the J gene lost 4 bases, with 13 bases spanning the gap. CDR3 sequence: CASTRHGGETQYF. In nucleotides, the CDR3 is TGTGCCAGCACCCGCCACGGGGGAGAGACCCAGTACTTC.

This clone was counted a single time. This sequence joins TRBV27 and TRBJ2-3; 7 bases align to TRBD2. The trim removed 5 bases at V and 1 base at J, leaving 12 bases unmatched. The CDR3 has 17 residues. The germline gives CDR1 MNHEY, CDR2 SMNVEV (reference sequence). CDR3 DNA: TGTGCCAGCAGTACCTCCCCCGGGACTACCCGCACAGATACGCAGTATTTT. Its protein product is CASSTSPGTTRTDTQYF.

The J gene is TRBJ1-2, the V gene TRBV28, with 7 bases identical to TRBD1. Germline values: CDR1 MDHEN, CDR2 SYDVKM. The CDR3 has 14 amino acids. The V and J ends lost 5 bases and 4 bases, in that order; junction bases with no gene match: 7. The CDR3 reads CASSLGQTFYGYTF. CDR3 DNA sequence: TGTGCCAGCAGTCTGGGACAGACCTTCTATGGCTACACCTTC.

This chain joins TRBV7-2 and TRBJ2-7; 9 bases line up with TRBD1. CDR1 and CDR2 (germline): SGHTA, FQGNSA. This CDR3 spans 14 amino acids. The V segment lost 6 bases and the J segment 6 bases; nucleotides outside the gene matches: 9. CDR3 region: CASRRGQGNGEQYF. The CDR3 nucleotides are TGTGCCAGCAGACGAGGACAGGGGAATGGCGAGCAGTACTTC.

This clone has just one count. The chain has TRBV4-3 and TRBJ2-3, with D tentatively TRBD2 (5 bases). The length of the CDR3 is 15 residues. CDR1 and CDR2 (germline): LGHNA, YSLEER. V gave up 3 bases and J gave up 0 bases, with 10 bases separating them. For the CDR3, the DNA is TGCGCCAGCAGCCAGTCGGCGGGTAGCACAGATACGCAGTATTTT. Translation gives CASSQSAGSTDTQYF.

The J gene is TRBJ2-3, the V gene TRBV7-6; 11 bases line up with TRBD2. Trimming cost V 5 bases and J 6 bases; bases outside gene matches: 19. CDR1 is SGHVS, CDR2 FNYEAQ, per germline. This CDR3 contains 19 residues. CDR3 nucleotide sequence: TGTGCCAGCAGCCCATCGGTGGTGACTAGCGGGACAGGGTCGGATACGCAGTATTTT. Amino acid sequence: CASSPSVVTSGTGSDTQYF. The entire variable domain, with the rest obtained from reference TRBV7-6 and TRBJ2-3, is as follows: GAGVSQSPRYKVTKRGQDVALRCDPISGHVSLYWYRQALGQGPEFLTYFNYEAQQDKSGLPNDRFSAERPEGSISTLTIQRTEQRDSAMYRCASSPSVVTSGTGSDTQYFGPGTRLTVL.

The chain carries TRBV28 and TRBJ1-3; D gene unclear. This CDR3 spans 13 amino acids. CDR1 and CDR2 from the germline V gene are MDHEN and SYDVKM. The germline V and J ends were trimmed by 5 bases and 3 bases, with 8 bases remaining between them. The CDR3 coding sequence is TGTGCCAGCAGTCCCTCGCGTGGAAACACCATATATTTT. Translating gives CASSPSRGNTIYF.

This clone was seen only once. The gene calls are TRBV30 and TRBJ2-7; 9 nucleotides match TRBD1. CDR1 and CDR2 (germline): GTSNPN, SVGIG (reference sequence). The J segment lost 7 bases and the V segment lost 3 bases, leaving 4 bases of the junction unmatched. The CDR3 extends over 12 amino acids. The CDR3 coding sequence is TGTGCCTGGAGCGCGACAGGGGGAGAGCAGTACTTC. It yields the protein CAWSATGGEQYF.

The chain has TRBV4-3 and TRBJ1-2, with D unclear. Germline assignment: CDR1 LGHNA and CDR2 YSLEER. CDR3 length: 14 amino acids. Deletions cut 0 bases from V and 4 bases from J, with 9 bases between. The CDR3 reads CASSQDSGRYGYTF. The CDR3 nucleotides are TGCGCCAGCAGCCAAGATAGCGGGCGCTATGGCTACACCTTC.

The chain couples TRBV7-4 to TRBJ1-5; 7 bases align to TRBD1. V trimming: 4 bases; J trimming: 2 bases; junction bases outside the gene matches: 11. This CDR3 spans 17 amino acids. Germline values: CDR1 SGHVT, CDR2 SQSDAQ. CDR3 sequence: CASSSGLGGEGNQPQHF. CDR3 in DNA: TGTGCCAGCAGCTCAGGGTTAGGGGGCGAAGGCAATCAGCCCCAGCATTTT. The entire variable domain, with the rest obtained from reference TRBV7-4 and TRBJ1-5, is as follows: GAGVSQSPRYKVAKRGRDVALRCDSISGHVTLYWYRQTLGQGSEVLTYSQSDAQRDKSGRPSGRFSAERPERSVSTLKIQRTEQGDSAVYLCASSSGLGGEGNQPQHFGDGTRLSIL.

This chain uses TRBV11-2 with TRBJ2-1; D is undetermined. Germline CDR1 SGHAT, CDR2 FQNNGV. Trimming pared 1 base from V and 6 bases from J, leaving 7 bases between. The CDR3 runs to 13 residues. For the CDR3, the DNA is TGTGCCAGCAGCTTAGTACCAGGCAATGAGCAGTTCTTC. It is translated as CASSLVPGNEQFF.

This clone has a single count. The chain links TRBV4-1 to TRBJ2-7, with TRBD2 matching over 10 bases. Germline V gives CDR1 MGHRA, CDR2 YSYEKL. The CDR3 sequence is 16 residues long. V lost 1 base and J lost 1; bases outside the gene matches: 4. DNA of the CDR3: TGCGCCAGCAGCCAAGTTCTACTAGCGGGGTCCTACGAGCAGTACTTC. Its translation is CASSQVLLAGSYEQYF.

A single count supports this clone. This sample includes further DNA sequences coding for the same CDR3. The gene calls are TRBV27 and TRBJ2-7, with 9 bases aligning to TRBD2. From germline, CDR1 is MNHEY and CDR2 SMNVEV (reference sequence). This CDR3 region has 13 residues. J was trimmed by 4 bases and V by 3 bases; bases with no gene match: 1. The DNA of the CDR3 is TGTGCCAGCAGTTTGGCGGGAGGGTACGAGCAGTACTTC. It encodes CASSLAGGYEQYF.

Here the CDR3 reads CASSPQGDQPQHF. The DNA of the CDR3 is TGTGCCAGCTCACCACAGGGGGATCAGCCCCAGCATTTT. The V call is TRBV18, the J call TRBJ1-5; weak D call: TRBD1 (6 bases). Germline assignment: CDR1 KGHSH and CDR2 LQKENI. This CDR3 is built from 13 residues. With 1 base removed from V and 5 bases from J, the gap between germline ends came to 6 bases.

The chain uses TRBV7-9 and TRBJ2-1, with 9 bases aligning to TRBD1. Germline loops: CDR1 SEHNR, CDR2 FQNEAQ (reference sequence). This CDR3 has 13 residues. V was pared by 5 bases and J by 8 bases, with 4 bases of the junction left unmatched. The chain's CDR3 is CASSGTGWYEQFF. In DNA, the CDR3 is TGTGCCAGCAGCGGGACAGGGTGGTATGAGCAGTTCTTC.

The chain employs TRBV11-2 and TRBJ1-3; D uncertain. Germline V gene lookup returns CDR1 SGHAT and CDR2 FQNNGV. The CDR3 runs to 14 residues. The V end was cut by 3 bases, the J end by 3 bases, with 9 bases between. CDR3 sequence: CASSLSKSGNTIYF. The CDR3 DNA sequence: TGTGCCAGCAGCTTGTCAAAGAGTGGAAACACCATATATTTT.

This clone came up once. The rearrangement links TRBV21-1 to TRBJ2-7; the table's D call of TRBD2 was not tested on the DNA. TRBV21-1 represents a pseudogene. The CDR3 covers 15 residues. The CDR3 DNA follows: TGTGCCAGCACGAGGACTAGCGGGAATGTGTACGAGCAGTACTTC. It is translated as CASTRTSGNVYEQYF.

The V call is TRBV28, the J call TRBJ1-2, with D perhaps matching TRBD1 (5 bases). V lost 6 bases, J lost 5 bases, and 19 bases lay in between. This CDR3 has 15 residues. Germline CDR1 and CDR2: MDHEN and SYDVKM. The CDR3 bases are TGTGCCAGCAGCAAAACAGGAATACTGAGTTATGGCTACACCTTC. Its translation: CASSKTGILSYGYTF.

V is TRBV12-5 and J is TRBJ2-7; 12 bases map to TRBD2. Unmatched junction bases numbered 5, after V lost 8 bases and J lost 0 bases. The germline gives CDR1 LGHNT, CDR2 FRNRAP. The CDR3 length is 15 residues. CDR3 bases: TGTGCTAGTTTGACTAGCGGGGGTATCTCCTACGAGCAGTACTTC. Protein sequence: CASLTSGGISYEQYF.

The rearrangement uses TRBV5-1 and TRBJ1-2; no firm D call. The CDR3 runs to 14 residues. Germline V gene lookup returns CDR1 SGHRS and CDR2 YFSETQ. Trimming shortened V by 2 bases and J by 6 bases, and 14 bases separated the two germline ends. CDR3: CASSFRSGVDGYTF. CDR3 DNA sequence: TGCGCCAGCAGCTTCAGATCCGGGGTCGATGGCTACACCTTC.

This clone was found a few times. The chain links TRBV7-8 to TRBJ1-1, with 7 bases matching TRBD1. Per the germline V gene, CDR1 is SGHVS and CDR2 is FQNEAQ. V shed 3 bases and J 6 bases; nucleotides not matched to a gene: 4. The CDR3 spans 13 residues. The CDR3 DNA is TGTGCCAGCAGCTTCGACAGGGTATCTGAAGCTTTCTTT. Its translation is CASSFDRVSEAFF.

The chain is built from TRBV24-1 and TRBJ2-1; D is ambiguous. V lost 5 bases, J lost 4 bases, and 11 bases lay in between. Germline values: CDR1 KGHDR, CDR2 SFDVKD. The CDR3 has 14 amino acids. CDR3 DNA: TGTGCCACCAGTGGCACGGAGCTATACAATGAGCAGTTCTTC. Translating gives CATSGTELYNEQFF.

The V and J genes are TRBV28 and TRBJ2-2; 11 nucleotides agree with TRBD2. Looked up from germline, CDR1 is MDHEN and CDR2 is SYDVKM. CDR3 length: 18 amino acids. V was clipped by 7 bases and J by 5 bases; unmatched bases: 15. The DNA for the CDR3 is TGTGCCAGCAAAATATTGGCTAGCGGGGGGCGGAGGACCGGGGAGCTGTTTTTT. Translation gives CASKILASGGRRTGELFF.

This chain connects TRBV5-4 to TRBJ1-4; D is uncertain. The CDR3 has 16 residues. V was cut by 1 base and J by 7 bases, with 17 bases left in between. Germline CDR1 and CDR2: SGHNT and YYREEE (reference sequence). The DNA for the CDR3 is TGTGCCAGCAGCTTGAAATTATCGGGTAGTGGTGAAAAACTGTTTTTT. As protein: CASSLKLSGSGEKLFF.

In this sample, this clone turned up a few times. J is TRBJ2-1 and V is TRBV9; 13 bases map to TRBD2. CDR1 SGDLS and CDR2 YYNGEE come from the germline V gene. Germline trimming cut 0 bases from V and 7 bases from J; bases unmatched to any gene: 4. The CDR3 is 16 residues long. This chain's CDR3 is CASSVAGTSGINEQFF. Written as DNA, the CDR3 is TGTGCCAGCAGCGTAGCTGGGACTAGCGGGATAAATGAGCAGTTCTTC.

The chain employs TRBV11-2 and TRBJ2-1; 9 bases map to TRBD1. V lost 5 bases and J lost 15; bases outside the gene matches: 14. The CDR3 spans 14 residues. Germline lookup yields CDR1 SGHAT and CDR2 FQNNGV. CDR3 sequence: CASSLSGTGRYWFF. Here the CDR3 DNA reads TGTGCCAGCAGCCTCTCCGGGACAGGGAGGTATTGGTTCTTC. Full variable domain (remainder filled in from reference TRBV11-2 and TRBJ2-1): EAGVAQSPRYKIIEKRQSVAFWCNPISGHATLYWYQQILGQGPKLLIQFQNNGVVDDSQLPKDRFSAERLKGVDSTLKIQPAKLEDSAVYLCASSLSGTGRYWFFGPGTRLTVL.